This passage covers 2 T cell receptor beta chains from one sample sequenced in a study of blood T cell repertoires in COVID-19. Method: immunoSEQ multiplex PCR; TCRdb's copy keeps in-frame clones and lacks some. The table lists approximately 190,000 clones, 80% to 90% of them singletons. Sequencing input: peripheral blood. The receptor set was obtained from a man aged 25 to 40 with active or convalescent COVID-19.

This CDR3 reads CASSESSRGLHGSNQPQHF. Here the CDR3 DNA reads TGCGCCAGCAGTGAGTCGAGTAGGGGGCTCCATGGGAGCAATCAGCCCCAGCATTTT. V is TRBV10-1 and J is TRBJ1-5; 7 bases line up with TRBD1. Trimming took 0 bases from V and 1 from J; bases not matched to a gene: 12. The CDR3 contains 19 residues. The V gene's germline CDR1 is WNHNN and CDR2 SYGVQD (reference sequence).

This clone appeared a few times. The rearrangement uses TRBV6-5 and TRBJ1-4; TRBD1 might be the D (5 bases). The CDR3 is made up of 13 amino acids. Per germline, CDR1 MNHEY and CDR2 SVGAGI. Trimming cost V 4 bases and J 8 bases, with 11 bases left between them. DNA of the CDR3: TGTGCCAGCAGTTGGACAAACGAAGAAAAACTGTTTTTT. It translates to CASSWTNEEKLFF.